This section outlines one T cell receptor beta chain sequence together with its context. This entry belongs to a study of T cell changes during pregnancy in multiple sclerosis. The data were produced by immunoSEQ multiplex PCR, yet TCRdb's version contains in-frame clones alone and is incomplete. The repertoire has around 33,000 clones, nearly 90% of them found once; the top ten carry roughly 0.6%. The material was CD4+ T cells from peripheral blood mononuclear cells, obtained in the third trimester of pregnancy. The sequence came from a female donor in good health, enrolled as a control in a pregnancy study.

The CDR3 DNA follows: TGTGCCAGCAGTCCAACAATCGGGGCAGGGGAGTACTTC. Translated: CASSPTIGAGEYF. J is TRBJ2-7 and V is TRBV27; perhaps TRBD1 as D (6 bases). The CDR3 length is 13 residues. V was cut by 5 bases and J by 11 bases, with 19 bases left in between. Germline CDR1 MNHEY, CDR2 SMNVEV (reference sequence).